This TCR beta chain was obtained from a study of CD8 T cells in Susac syndrome. The study sequenced TCR beta in blood CD8+ and CD4+ T cells. Of note for this clonotype: Antigen specificity is unknown.

Points from the study as a whole: The TCR sequencing and HLA analysis in the study involved a relatively small number of individuals, as the study acknowledged.

Germline CDR1 and CDR2: GTSNPN and SVGIG (reference sequence). Trimming left V 2 bases short and J 3 bases short, with 12 bases between. CDR3 size: 14 residues. A quantity of roughly 0.5 to 1 ug RNA underwent reverse transcription using random hexamers. The CDR3 of TCR beta was amplified by immunoSEQ multiplex PCR across 54 Vbeta and 13 Jbeta. TCRdb itself ran the immunoSEQ multiplex PCR reads through MiXCR, one entry per CDR3 protein. Of just over 150,000 distinct CDR3 sequences listed, 95% to 96% were seen once; the top ten hold 0.14% to 0.15%. The V gene is TRBV30, the J gene TRBJ2-3; no definite D call. Sequencing was done on a sample of CD8+ T cells from PBMCs. The TCR sequence derives from a human donor with multiple sclerosis. CDR3 loop: CAWSISFPTDTQYF. The CDR3 DNA is TGTGCCTGGAGTATTTCTTTTCCTACAGATACGCAGTATTTT.